This T cell receptor beta chain was identified during a study of blood T cell repertoires in COVID-19. The CDR3 totals 16 residues. Trimming pared 0 bases from V and 2 bases from J, leaving 13 bases between. CDR1 and CDR2 (germline): MGHRA, YSYEKL. TCRdb's table, derived via immunoSEQ multiplex PCR, lists solely in-frame clones and lacks some. The profile covers approximately 290,000 clones, with 70% to 90% appearing a single time and approximately 4.2% taken by the ten largest. The specimen was PBMCs or T cells enriched from blood (not recorded which). V usage is TRBV4-1 and J usage is TRBJ1-2; TRBD1 might be the D (6 bases). This TCR came from a woman aged 25-40 years who had recovered from COVID-19. CDR3 in amino acids: CASSQDEGGWNYGYTF. CDR3 sequence (DNA): TGCGCCAGCAGCCAAGATGAAGGGGGATGGAACTATGGCTACACCTTC.